A selection of T cell receptor beta chains follows, all from one sample in a study of blood T cell repertoires in COVID-19. The table came from immunoSEQ multiplex PCR; TCRdb's copy has only in-frame clones and leaves some out. The sample holds 66,000 or so clones, roughly 78% seen once. Sequenced input: peripheral blood. The origin of the receptors is a human donor in a cohort sampled during active COVID-19. CDR3s include the opening cysteine and the closing phenylalanine or tryptophan. Each record gives: CDR3 length, V gene, D gene, clone size, J gene, CDR3 DNA, CDR3 protein. D genes are given only for firm matches. Only part of the rows carry a size: once, few, many, or a class if the clone is expanded.

>16|TRBV7-2|.|.|TRBJ1-5
TGTGCCAGCAGCCTCCTCGGATACGGAGAGGGTCAGCCCCAGCATTTT
CASSLLGYGEGQPQHF
>14|TRBV19|.|once|TRBJ2-7
TGTGCCAGTAGTATAGGTGCGGGTACCTACGAGCAGTACTTC
CASSIGAGTYEQYF
>15|TRBV10-1|TRBD1|.|TRBJ2-7
TGCGCCAGCAGCCCGGACAGGGGCAGGATCTACGAGCAGTACTTC
CASSPDRGRIYEQYF
>14|TRBV3-1/TRBV3-2|TRBD1|.|TRBJ1-4
TGTGCCAGCAGCGGACAGGGCTCTAATGAAAAACTGTTTTTT
CASSGQGSNEKLFF
>15|TRBV6-5|.|.|TRBJ1-2
TGTGCCAGCAGTTCTCGGGACACCCGGGGGGATAGCTACACCTTC
CASSSRDTRGDSYTF
>15|TRBV5-1|TRBD1|.|TRBJ2-7
TGCGCCAGCAGCAGGTCGGGACAGCCCTCCTACGAGCAGTACTTC
CASSRSGQPSYEQYF
>13|TRBV11-3|.|once|TRBJ2-5
TGTGCCAGCAGCTTATCCAGGGATGGGACCCAGTACTTC
CASSLSRDGTQYF
>15|TRBV7-6|TRBD1|.|TRBJ2-7
TGTGCCAGCAGCTTATCCTCGGACAGGGTGCACGAGCAGTACTTC
CASSLSSDRVHEQYF
>13|TRBV6-4|.|.|TRBJ2-1
TGTGCCAGCAGTGTGGAAGGGGGAATGACGCAGTTCTTC
CASSVEGGMTQFF
>16|TRBV6-2/TRBV6-3|TRBD2|.|TRBJ2-1
TGTGCCAGCAGTTACCAGTCCAGCGGGAGCCTGAATGAGCAGTTCTTC
CASSYQSSGSLNEQFF
>15|TRBV5-1|.|once|TRBJ1-6
TGCGCCAGCAGCTTGCAGGGGACCTATAATTCACCCCTCCACTTT
CASSLQGTYNSPLHF
>16|TRBV7-8|TRBD1|.|TRBJ1-5
TGTGCCAGCAGCTTAAGGACAGGGGTTAGCAATCAGCCCCAGCATTTT
CASSLRTGVSNQPQHF
>14|TRBV6-1|.|.|TRBJ1-2
TGTGCCAGCAGTGAACGAGACAGGACATATGGCTACACCTTC
CASSERDRTYGYTF
>14|TRBV6-2/TRBV6-3|TRBD1|.|TRBJ2-5
TGTGCCAGCAGTCACAGGGGGTACCAAGAGACCCAGTACTTC
CASSHRGYQETQYF
>14|TRBV28|.|.|TRBJ1-5
TGTGCCAGCAGTTTTGCAGACAGACGTCAGCCCCAGCATTTT
CASSFADRRQPQHF
>18|TRBV6-6|TRBD2|.|TRBJ2-2
TGTGCCAGCAGTCCAACGGGAGGGAGCGGACCCGTCACCGGGGAGCTGTTTTTT
CASSPTGGSGPVTGELFF
>14|TRBV27|.|.|TRBJ1-5
TGTGCCAGCAAGGCAGGCCAGGGCAATCAGCCCCAGCATTTT
CASKAGQGNQPQHF
>13|TRBV11-1|.|.|TRBJ1-1
TGTGCCAGCAGCTTAGCCCAATTCACTGAAGCTTTCTTT
CASSLAQFTEAFF
>13|TRBV27|TRBD1|.|TRBJ2-7
TGTGCCAGCAGGAGGGGACAGTTCTACGAGCAGTACTTC
CASRRGQFYEQYF
>15|TRBV21-1|.|.|TRBJ2-7
TGTGCCAGCCCCCCCCCGGTACTCCCACTAATCGAGCAGTACTTC
CASPPPVLPLIEQYF
>11|TRBV6-2/TRBV6-3|.|.|TRBJ1-2
TGTGCCAGCAGTACGGGTGATGGCTACACCTTC
CASSTGDGYTF
>15|TRBV7-2|.|.|TRBJ2-3
TGTGCCAGCAGCTTAGCGGGCAGGGGATCAGATACGCAGTATTTT
CASSLAGRGSDTQYF
>17|TRBV7-3|TRBD2|.|TRBJ2-5
TGTGCCAGCAGCGAACTCGGGCTAGCGGAGTACCAAGAGACCCAGTACTTC
CASSELGLAEYQETQYF
>15|TRBV5-8|TRBD2|.|TRBJ2-3
TGTGCCAGCAGCTTTCTTAGCGGGAGCACAGATACGCAGTATTTT
CASSFLSGSTDTQYF
>15|TRBV27|TRBD1|.|TRBJ1-4
TGTGCCAGCGGCCCCTCGACAGGGAGTAATGAAAAACTGTTTTTT
CASGPSTGSNEKLFF
>13|TRBV28|.|.|TRBJ1-1
TGTGCCGCGAGGACATCCCCAAACACTGAAGCTTTCTTT
CAARTSPNTEAFF
>15|TRBV4-3|.|.|TRBJ1-4
TGCGCCAGCAGCCAAGGAGGACAGATTAATGAAAAACTGTTTTTT
CASSQGGQINEKLFF
>14|TRBV4-2|.|.|TRBJ2-7
TGTGCCAGCAGCCCAGGGGACGAAGCCTACGAGCAGTACTTC
CASSPGDEAYEQYF
>16|TRBV11-1|.|.|TRBJ2-4
TGTGCCAGCAGCTTAGGCGACACACTAGCCAAAAACATTCAGTACTTC
CASSLGDTLAKNIQYF
>13|TRBV30|TRBD1|.|TRBJ2-3
TGTGCCTGGAGTGTAGGGGGCGCAGATACGCAGTATTTT
CAWSVGGADTQYF
>12|TRBV18|.|.|TRBJ2-7
TGTGCCAGCTCGCAGGCCTCGAGAGAGCAGTACTTC
CASSQASREQYF
>14|TRBV6-5|.|.|TRBJ2-7
TGTGCCAGCAGTTACGGACAGCCGTCCTACGAGCAGTACTTC
CASSYGQPSYEQYF
>15|TRBV7-2|TRBD1|.|TRBJ1-1
TGTGCCAGCAGCCAAGCCGGGACAGGGGGCACTGAAGCTTTCTTT
CASSQAGTGGTEAFF
>14|TRBV19|.|.|TRBJ1-6
TGTGCCACCCTACGGGAAATTCCTAATTCACCCCTCCACTTT
CATLREIPNSPLHF
>13|TRBV6-5|.|once|TRBJ1-6
TGTGCCAGCAGAAGGGGGGGTGCATCACCCCTCCACTTT
CASRRGGASPLHF
>14|TRBV9|TRBD2|once|TRBJ2-3
TGTGCCAGTAATGGGGGACTAGCCACAGATACGCAGTATTTT
CASNGGLATDTQYF